This T cell receptor beta chain came from a study of blood T cell repertoires in COVID-19. The CDR3 loop spans 14 amino acids. Germline V gene sequence: CDR1 SGDLS, CDR2 YYNGEE. Germline trimming cut 2 bases from V and 3 bases from J; bases unmatched to any gene: 4. Original handling: Amplified reference gene primers provided the basis for estimating nucleated cell counts. Method: immunoSEQ multiplex PCR; TCRdb's copy keeps in-frame clones and lacks some. D and trimming were read from the DNA, whereas the V and J calls and clone size are those reported in that table. The table includes fewer than 350,000 clones, 88% detected once.

The sample taken for sequencing was peripheral blood. The V call is TRBV9, the J call TRBJ1-2; TRBD1 agrees at 7 bases. The sequence was obtained from a man between 18 and 29 years old with active or convalescent COVID-19. The CDR3 loop is CASSVVGGDYGYTF. The CDR3 region has the DNA TGTGCCAGCAGCGTGGTAGGGGGCGACTATGGCTACACCTTC. Full variable domain (outside the CDR3, taken from reference TRBV9 and TRBJ1-2): DSGVTQTPKHLITATGQRVTLRCSPRSGDLSVYWYQQSLDQGLQFLIQYYNGEERAKGNILERFSAQQFPDLHSELNLSSLELGDSALYFCASSVVGGDYGYTFGSGTRLTVV.